This TCR beta chain came from a study of blood T cell repertoires in COVID-19. Background on the study: Sites across the United States, Italy and Spain contributed samples from acute and convalescent COVID-19. PBMCs, B-cell-depleted T cells, or T cells were the source of the cDNA or gDNA that made up the material.

The assay was immunoSEQ multiplex PCR, and TCRdb's table has in-frame clones only and misses some. The sample includes tens of thousands of clones, around 85% of them seen just once. Material: peripheral blood. The clonotype was recovered from a woman over 75 with active or convalescent COVID-19.

The CDR3 DNA reads TGTGCCAGCAGTTCCCTTCAGGGACAGCCCCTCCACTTT. Its translation is CASSSLQGQPLHF. The chain uses TRBV12-3 or TRBV12-4 and TRBJ1-6; 7 bases match TRBD1. V was pared by 4 bases and J by 13 bases, with 7 bases of the junction left unmatched. The CDR3 is 13 residues long.